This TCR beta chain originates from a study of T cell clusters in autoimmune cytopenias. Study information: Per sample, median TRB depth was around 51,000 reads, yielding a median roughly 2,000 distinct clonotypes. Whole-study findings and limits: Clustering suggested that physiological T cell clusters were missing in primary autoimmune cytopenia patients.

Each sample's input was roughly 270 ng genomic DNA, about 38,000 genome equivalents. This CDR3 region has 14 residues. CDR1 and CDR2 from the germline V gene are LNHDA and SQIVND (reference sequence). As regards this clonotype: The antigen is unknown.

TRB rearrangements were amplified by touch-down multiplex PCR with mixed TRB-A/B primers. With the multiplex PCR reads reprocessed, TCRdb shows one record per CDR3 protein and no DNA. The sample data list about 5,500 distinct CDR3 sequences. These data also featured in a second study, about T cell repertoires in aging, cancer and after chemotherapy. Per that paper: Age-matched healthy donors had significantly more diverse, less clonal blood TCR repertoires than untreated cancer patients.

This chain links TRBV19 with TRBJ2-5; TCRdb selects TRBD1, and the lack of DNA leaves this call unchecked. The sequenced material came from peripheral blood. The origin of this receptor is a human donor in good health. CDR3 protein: CASSSTGTGYEQYF.